These 20 T cell receptor beta chains were all obtained from the same sample, sequenced in a study of T cell responses to AZD1222 COVID-19 vaccine (dated by TCRdb to the early 2020s). According to the study, the label for this sample's time point signals: baseline before first vaccination. To prepare the library, the immunoSEQ multiplex PCR assay was applied. This is the immuneACCESS table as TCRdb keeps it, with only in-frame sequences that have V and J called. A part of the clones is gone; compared with another copy, unresolved V genes explain less than half, and the rest is unexplained. The sample table lists 45,000 to 55,000 clones, around 84% of them with a count of one. The ten largest make up roughly 10% of the sample. This specimen was peripheral blood, taken on day 0 of AZD1222 vaccination. Receptor source: an adult in good health.

This clone has only a few counts. This sequence joins TRBV7-9 and TRBJ2-7; D is unresolved. Between the trimmed V and J ends, which lost 4 bases and 9 bases, there was a span of 22 bases. Germline V gene data show CDR1 as SEHNR and CDR2 as FQNEAQ (reference sequence). The CDR3 runs 15 residues. CDR3 nucleotides: TGTGCCAGCAGCTACGGTCGCGACCTTTTTCCAGTGCAGTACTTC. Translation gives CASSYGRDLFPVQYF.

The CDR3 DNA is TGTGCCAGCAGCCAAGATTTCCCGGGACAGGTTGGATCACCCCTCCACTTT. Translation: CASSQDFPGQVGSPLHF. This chain connects TRBV14 to TRBJ1-6, with 8 nucleotides matching TRBD1. This CDR3 is built from 17 residues. Germline CDR1 and CDR2: SGHDN and FVKESK. With 0 bases clipped from V and 10 bases from J, the junction kept 11 bases outside the gene matches.

This chain connects TRBV9 to TRBJ2-7; 9 nucleotides line up with TRBD2. V lost 1 base, J lost 3 bases, and 8 bases stayed unmatched. The germline V gene encodes CDR1 SGDLS and CDR2 YYNGEE. This CDR3 has 16 amino acids. CDR3 sequence: CASSVSTSGGFYEQYF. The CDR3 bases are TGTGCCAGCAGCGTATCGACTAGCGGAGGATTCTACGAGCAGTACTTC.

The rearrangement uses TRBV24-1 and TRBJ2-3; the match to TRBD2 covers 7 bases. Germline-derived CDR1 and CDR2 are KGHDR and SFDVKD. The CDR3 consists of 15 residues. The ends lost 0 bases at V and 1 base at J; junction bases unmatched: 0. CDR3 nucleotides: TGTGCCACCAGTGATTTGACTAGCGGCACAGATACGCAGTATTTT. This translates into CATSDLTSGTDTQYF.

This chain joins TRBV7-9 and TRBJ2-5, with 9 bases fitting TRBD2. The CDR3 runs to 16 residues. V was clipped by 5 bases and J by 2 bases; unmatched bases: 9. Germline V gene sequence: CDR1 SEHNR, CDR2 FQNEAQ (reference sequence). The CDR3 DNA reads as TGTGCCAGCAGCGTATGGGGTAGCGGGGGTCAAGAGACCCAGTACTTC. This encodes CASSVWGSGGQETQYF.

V is TRBV7-2 and J is TRBJ2-1; tentative D call: TRBD2 (5 bases). Germline V CDR1 and CDR2: SGHTA, FQGNSA. There are 12 residues in the CDR3. V was shortened by 3 bases and J by 9 bases, with 9 bases between the two germline ends. CDR3 residues: CASSLMDSEQFF. The CDR3, as DNA: TGTGCCAGCAGCTTGATGGACTCTGAGCAGTTCTTC.

J is TRBJ1-1 and V is TRBV7-9; the match to TRBD1 covers 7 bases. There are 15 residues in the CDR3. V dropped 5 bases and J dropped 0; count of bases not matched to a gene: 6. In germline, CDR1 is SEHNR, CDR2 FQNEAQ (reference sequence). The CDR3 DNA sequence: TGTGCCAGCAGCGAACCGGACAGGATGAACACTGAAGCTTTCTTT. It translates to CASSEPDRMNTEAFF.

The chain is built from TRBV10-1 and TRBJ1-4, with 10 positions matching TRBD1. Per the germline V gene, CDR1 is WNHNN and CDR2 is SYGVQD (reference sequence). This CDR3 contains 18 residues. Trimming at V came to 6 bases and at J to 4 bases, leaving 14 bases not matched to a gene. The DNA of the CDR3 is TGCGCCAGCAGGGGGCGGACAGGGGGTAATGGGAATAATGAAAAACTGTTTTTT. The encoded protein is CASRGRTGGNGNNEKLFF.

The V gene is TRBV12-3 or TRBV12-4, the J gene TRBJ1-2; TRBD1 might be the D (5 bases). This CDR3 has 12 residues. V was clipped by 5 bases and J by 2 bases, with 6 bases between them. Here the CDR3 reads CASSPGNYGYTF. For the CDR3, the DNA is TGTGCCAGCAGTCCAGGGAACTATGGCTACACCTTC.

This chain connects TRBV18 to TRBJ2-1, with D perhaps assigned TRBD1 or TRBD2 (5 bases each). Trimming took off 7 bases at V and 5 bases at J, with 9 bases between the two ends. Per the germline V gene, CDR1 is KGHSH and CDR2 is LQKENI. The CDR3 loop spans 12 amino acids. CDR3 in DNA: TGTGCCAGCTATCAGGGAGACAATGAGCAGTTCTTC. This encodes CASYQGDNEQFF.

The chain combines TRBV18 with TRBJ2-3; TRBD1 might be the D (6 bases). Germline CDR1 and CDR2: KGHSH and LQKENI. V was trimmed by 4 bases and J by 2 bases, leaving 13 bases between them. CDR3 size: 15 residues. This CDR3 is CASSQDRTATDTQYF. The CDR3 DNA reads TGTGCCAGCTCACAAGACCGGACAGCCACAGATACGCAGTATTTT.

The gene calls are TRBV5-1 and TRBJ2-3; 7 positions agree with TRBD2. The length of the CDR3 is 17 residues. Germline values: CDR1 SGHRS, CDR2 YFSETQ. V shed 4 bases, J shed 1 base, and the junction held 12 bases outside the gene matches. Here the CDR3 reads CASSLTLAGAGTDTQYF. The CDR3, as DNA: TGCGCCAGCAGCCTGACCCTCGCGGGAGCGGGCACAGATACGCAGTATTTT.

The rearrangement joins TRBV30 to TRBJ1-2; D gene ambiguous. Germline V gives CDR1 GTSNPN, CDR2 SVGIG (reference sequence). Trimming pared 3 bases from V and 7 bases from J, leaving 12 bases between. The CDR3 runs 12 residues. CDR3 bases: TGTGCCTGGAGGGTGTTATCCGTTGGCTACACCTTC. Translated, it gives CAWRVLSVGYTF.

V and J are TRBV4-3 and TRBJ2-5; D is possibly TRBD1 (5 bases). Germline CDR1 is LGHNA and CDR2 is YSLEER. CDR3 length equals 15 residues. Trimming removed 0 bases at V and 0 bases at J, with 8 bases between. The CDR3 sequence: CASSQDLRDQETQYF. The DNA for the CDR3 is TGCGCCAGCAGCCAAGATCTCAGGGACCAAGAGACCCAGTACTTC.

This clone was counted a few times. The chain carries TRBV30 and TRBJ1-5, with D perhaps matching TRBD1 (5 bases). CDR3 length: 19 amino acids. Germline loops: CDR1 GTSNPN, CDR2 SVGIG (reference sequence). V lost 1 base to trimming and J lost 4 bases, with 26 bases between them. CDR3 region: CAWSDPAGGPSGNNQPQHF. The CDR3 DNA sequence: TGTGCCTGGAGTGATCCCGCCGGGGGACCCAGTGGAAATAATCAGCCCCAGCATTTT.

This chain links TRBV6-5 with TRBJ2-7; 9 bases are shared with TRBD2. CDR1 and CDR2 from the germline V gene are MNHEY and SVGAGI. CDR3 length equals 14 residues. Losses at the gene ends were 7 bases for V and 5 bases for J; bases not matched to a gene: 9. The CDR3 loop is CASTKPGLADEQYF. Here the CDR3 DNA reads TGTGCCAGCACCAAACCGGGACTAGCTGACGAGCAGTACTTC.

The chain recombines TRBV6-2 or TRBV6-3 with TRBJ1-2; D is undetermined. The CDR3 spans 12 residues. The germline gives CDR1 MNHEY, CDR2 SVGEGT. The germline V and J ends were trimmed by 5 bases and 5 bases, with 9 bases remaining between them. CDR3 DNA sequence: TGTGCCAGCAGTGACGTGGGGTATGGCTACACCTTC. Amino acids: CASSDVGYGYTF.

The CDR3 reads CSAVSINDGYTF. CDR3 bases: TGCAGCGCTGTTTCCATCAACGATGGCTACACCTTC. This rearrangement joins TRBV29-1 to TRBJ1-2; D remains ambiguous. CDR3 length: 12 amino acids. The germline V gene has CDR1 SQVTM and CDR2 ANQGSEA. V gave up 7 bases and J gave up 6 bases, with 15 bases separating them.

This clone was counted between two and nine times. The CDR3 region has the DNA TGTGCCAGCAGTTACTCTTCGGGACGATCCACCGGGGAGCTGTTTTTT. The encoded protein is CASSYSSGRSTGELFF. J is TRBJ2-2 and V is TRBV6-5; D is perhaps TRBD1 or TRBD2 (5 bases each). V lost 0 bases to trimming and J lost 4 bases, with 12 bases between them. This CDR3 has 16 residues. From germline, CDR1 is MNHEY and CDR2 SVGAGI.

A few counts support this clone. This rearrangement joins TRBV4-1 to TRBJ2-7, with D unresolved. The CDR3 totals 12 residues. The germline V gene has CDR1 MGHRA and CDR2 YSYEKL. V shed 2 bases and J shed 5 bases, with 7 bases lying between them. The DNA of the CDR3 is TGCGCCAGCAGCCAAAACCAAAACGAGCAGTACTTC. The encoded protein is CASSQNQNEQYF.